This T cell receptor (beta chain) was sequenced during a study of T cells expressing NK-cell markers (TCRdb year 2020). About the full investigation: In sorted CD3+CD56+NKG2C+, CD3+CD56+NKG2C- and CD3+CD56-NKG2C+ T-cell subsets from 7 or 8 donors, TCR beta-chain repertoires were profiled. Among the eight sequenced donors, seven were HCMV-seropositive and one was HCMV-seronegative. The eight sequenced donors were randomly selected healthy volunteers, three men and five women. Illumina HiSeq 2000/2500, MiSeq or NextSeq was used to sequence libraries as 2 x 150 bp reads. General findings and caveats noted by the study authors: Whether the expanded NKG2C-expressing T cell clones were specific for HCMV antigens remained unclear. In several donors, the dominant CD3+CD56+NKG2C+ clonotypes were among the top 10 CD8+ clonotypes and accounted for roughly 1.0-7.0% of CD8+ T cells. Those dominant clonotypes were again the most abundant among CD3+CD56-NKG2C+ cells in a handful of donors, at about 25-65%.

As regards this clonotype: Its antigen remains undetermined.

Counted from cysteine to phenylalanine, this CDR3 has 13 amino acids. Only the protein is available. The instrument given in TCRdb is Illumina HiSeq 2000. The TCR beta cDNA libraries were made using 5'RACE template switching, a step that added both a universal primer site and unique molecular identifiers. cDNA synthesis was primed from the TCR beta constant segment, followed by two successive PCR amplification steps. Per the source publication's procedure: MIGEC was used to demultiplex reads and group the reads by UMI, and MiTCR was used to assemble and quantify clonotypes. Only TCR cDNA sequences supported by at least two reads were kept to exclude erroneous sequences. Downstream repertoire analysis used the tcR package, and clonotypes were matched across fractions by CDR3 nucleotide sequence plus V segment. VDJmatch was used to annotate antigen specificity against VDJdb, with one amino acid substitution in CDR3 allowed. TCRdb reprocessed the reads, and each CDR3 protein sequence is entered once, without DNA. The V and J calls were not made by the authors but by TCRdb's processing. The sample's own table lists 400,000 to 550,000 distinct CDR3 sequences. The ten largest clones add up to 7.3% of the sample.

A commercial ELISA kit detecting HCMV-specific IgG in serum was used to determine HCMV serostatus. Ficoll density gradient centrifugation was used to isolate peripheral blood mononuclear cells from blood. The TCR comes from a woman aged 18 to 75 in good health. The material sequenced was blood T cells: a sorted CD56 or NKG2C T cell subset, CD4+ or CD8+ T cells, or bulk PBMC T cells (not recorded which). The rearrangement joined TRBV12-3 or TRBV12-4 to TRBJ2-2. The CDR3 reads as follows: CASSPQSTGELFF.